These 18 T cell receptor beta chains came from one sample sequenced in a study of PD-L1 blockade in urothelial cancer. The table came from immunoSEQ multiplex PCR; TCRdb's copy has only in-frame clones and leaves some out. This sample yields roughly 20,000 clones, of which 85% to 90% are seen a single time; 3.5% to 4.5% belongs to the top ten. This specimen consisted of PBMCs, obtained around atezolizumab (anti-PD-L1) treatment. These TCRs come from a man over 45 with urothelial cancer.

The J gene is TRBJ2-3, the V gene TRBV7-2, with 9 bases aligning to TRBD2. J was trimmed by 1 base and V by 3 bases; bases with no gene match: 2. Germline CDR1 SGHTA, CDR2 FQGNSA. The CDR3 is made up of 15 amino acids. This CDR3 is CASSFLAGRTDTQYF. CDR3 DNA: TGTGCCAGCAGCTTCCTAGCGGGACGCACAGATACGCAGTATTTT.

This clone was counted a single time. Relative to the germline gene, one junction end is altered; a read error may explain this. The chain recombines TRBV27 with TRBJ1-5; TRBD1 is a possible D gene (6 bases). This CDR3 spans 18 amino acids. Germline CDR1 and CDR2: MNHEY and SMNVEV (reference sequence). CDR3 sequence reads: CASSLSGVTPYSNQPQHF. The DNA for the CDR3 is TGTGCCAGCAGTCTATCAGGGGTTACGCCTTATAGCAATCAGCCCCAGCATTTT.

DNA for the CDR3: TGTGCCTGGACTCCTGACAGGGTAAACTATGGCTACACCTTC. Residues: CAWTPDRVNYGYTF. This chain joins TRBV30 and TRBJ1-2, with 7 nucleotides matching TRBD1. Looked up from germline, CDR1 is GTSNPN and CDR2 is SVGIG (reference sequence). The CDR3 covers 14 residues. Unmatched junction bases numbered 7, after V lost 4 bases and J lost 2 bases.

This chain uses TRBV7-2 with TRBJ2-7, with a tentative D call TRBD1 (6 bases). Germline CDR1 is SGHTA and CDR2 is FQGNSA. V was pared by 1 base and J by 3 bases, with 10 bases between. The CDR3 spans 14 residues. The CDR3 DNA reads TGTGCCAGCAGCTTAGAGTTAGGGGGCTACGAGCAGTACTTC. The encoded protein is CASSLELGGYEQYF.

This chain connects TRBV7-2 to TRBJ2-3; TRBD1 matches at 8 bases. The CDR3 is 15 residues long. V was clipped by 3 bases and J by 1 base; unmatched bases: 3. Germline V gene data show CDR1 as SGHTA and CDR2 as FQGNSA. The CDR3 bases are TGTGCCAGCAGCTTCTACAGGGGGGGCACAGATACGCAGTATTTT. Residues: CASSFYRGGTDTQYF.

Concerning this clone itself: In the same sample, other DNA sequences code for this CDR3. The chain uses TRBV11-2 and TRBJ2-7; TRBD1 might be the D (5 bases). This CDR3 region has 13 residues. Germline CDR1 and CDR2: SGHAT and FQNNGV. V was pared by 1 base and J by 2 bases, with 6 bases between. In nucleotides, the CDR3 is TGTGCCAGCAGCTTAGGACAGACCTACGAGCAGTACTTC. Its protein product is CASSLGQTYEQYF.

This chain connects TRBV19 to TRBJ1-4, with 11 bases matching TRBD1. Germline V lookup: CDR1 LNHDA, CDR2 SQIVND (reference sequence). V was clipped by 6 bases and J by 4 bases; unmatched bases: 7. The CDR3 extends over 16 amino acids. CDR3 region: CASRSVGTGGNEKLFF. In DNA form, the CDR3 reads TGTGCCAGTAGATCAGTTGGGACAGGGGGTAATGAAAAACTGTTTTTT.

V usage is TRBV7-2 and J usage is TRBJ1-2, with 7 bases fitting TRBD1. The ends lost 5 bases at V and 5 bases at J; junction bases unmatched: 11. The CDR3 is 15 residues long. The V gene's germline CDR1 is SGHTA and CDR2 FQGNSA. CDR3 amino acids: CASSPPKAGGYGYTF. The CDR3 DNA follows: TGTGCCAGCAGCCCCCCGAAAGCAGGGGGGTATGGCTACACCTTC.

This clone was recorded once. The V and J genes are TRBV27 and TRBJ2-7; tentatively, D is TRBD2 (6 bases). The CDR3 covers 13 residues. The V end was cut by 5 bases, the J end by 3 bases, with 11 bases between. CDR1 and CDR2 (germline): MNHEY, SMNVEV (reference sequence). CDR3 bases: TGTGCCAGCAGTGGGGGGTTTGTCTACGAGCAGTACTTC. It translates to CASSGGFVYEQYF.

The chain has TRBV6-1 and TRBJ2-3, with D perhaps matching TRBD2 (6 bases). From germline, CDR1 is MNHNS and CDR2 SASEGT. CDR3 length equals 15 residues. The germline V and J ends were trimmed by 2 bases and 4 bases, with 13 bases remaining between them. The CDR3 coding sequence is TGTGCCAGCAGTGAACAGCGGGTAGGGGCAGATACGCAGTATTTT. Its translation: CASSEQRVGADTQYF.

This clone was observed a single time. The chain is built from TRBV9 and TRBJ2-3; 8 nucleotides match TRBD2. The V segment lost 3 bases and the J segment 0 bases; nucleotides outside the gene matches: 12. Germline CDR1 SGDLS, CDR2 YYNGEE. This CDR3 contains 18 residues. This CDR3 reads CASSALAGGLESTDTQYF. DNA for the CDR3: TGTGCCAGCAGCGCATTGGCGGGGGGTTTGGAAAGCACAGATACGCAGTATTTT.

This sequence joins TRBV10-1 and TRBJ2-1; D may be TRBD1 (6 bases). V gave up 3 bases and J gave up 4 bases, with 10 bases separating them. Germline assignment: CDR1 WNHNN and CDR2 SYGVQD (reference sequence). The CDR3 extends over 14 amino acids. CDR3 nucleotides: TGCGCCAGCAGTGACCAGGACAGTTACAATGAGCAGTTCTTC. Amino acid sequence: CASSDQDSYNEQFF.

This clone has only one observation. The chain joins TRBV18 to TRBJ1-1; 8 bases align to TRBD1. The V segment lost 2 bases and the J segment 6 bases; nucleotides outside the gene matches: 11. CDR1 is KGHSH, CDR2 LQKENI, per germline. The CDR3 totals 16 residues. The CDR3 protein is CASSPDANRGWAEAFF. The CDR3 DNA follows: TGTGCCAGCTCACCAGATGCCAACAGGGGGTGGGCTGAAGCTTTCTTT. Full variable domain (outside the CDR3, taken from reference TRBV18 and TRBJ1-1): NAGVMQNPRHLVRRRGQEARLRCSPMKGHSHVYWYRQLPEEGLKFMVYLQKENIIDESGMPKERFSAEFPKEGPSILRIQQVVRGDSAAYFCASSPDANRGWAEAFFGQGTRLTVV.

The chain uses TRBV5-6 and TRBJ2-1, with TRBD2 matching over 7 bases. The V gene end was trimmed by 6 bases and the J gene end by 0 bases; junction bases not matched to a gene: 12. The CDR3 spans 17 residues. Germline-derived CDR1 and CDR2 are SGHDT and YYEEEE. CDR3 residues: CASTPGGTKSSYNEQFF. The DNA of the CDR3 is TGTGCCAGCACCCCCGGCGGGACTAAGAGCTCCTACAATGAGCAGTTCTTC.

DNA for the CDR3: TGTGCCTGGAGTGTACCCAGCGGGAGGACGTCAGCCGAGTACCAAGAGACCCAGTACTTC. This sequence encodes CAWSVPSGRTSAEYQETQYF. The chain has TRBV30 and TRBJ2-5; 9 nucleotides agree with TRBD2. With 0 bases clipped from V and 0 bases from J, the junction kept 17 bases outside the gene matches. Per germline, CDR1 GTSNPN and CDR2 SVGIG (reference sequence). This CDR3 is 20 amino acids long.

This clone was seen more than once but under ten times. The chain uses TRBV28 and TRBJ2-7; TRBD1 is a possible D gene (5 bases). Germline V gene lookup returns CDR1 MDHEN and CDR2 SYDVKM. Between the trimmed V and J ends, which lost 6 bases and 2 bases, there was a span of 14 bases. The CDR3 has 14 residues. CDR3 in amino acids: CASSELGVPYEQYF. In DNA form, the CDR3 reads TGTGCCAGCAGCGAGTTAGGGGTCCCCTACGAGCAGTACTTC.

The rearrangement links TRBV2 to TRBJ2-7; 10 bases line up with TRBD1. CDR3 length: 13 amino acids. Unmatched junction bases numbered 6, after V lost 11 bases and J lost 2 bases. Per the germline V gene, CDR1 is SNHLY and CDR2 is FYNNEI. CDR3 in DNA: TGTGCCGGCCGGGACAGGGGAACCTACGAGCAGTACTTC. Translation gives CAGRDRGTYEQYF.

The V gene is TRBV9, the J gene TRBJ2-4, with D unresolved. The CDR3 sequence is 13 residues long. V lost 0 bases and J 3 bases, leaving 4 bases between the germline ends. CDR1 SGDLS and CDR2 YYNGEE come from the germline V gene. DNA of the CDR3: TGTGCCAGCAGCGTAGATAGCAAAAACATTCAGTACTTC. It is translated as CASSVDSKNIQYF. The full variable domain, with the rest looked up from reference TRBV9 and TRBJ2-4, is DSGVTQTPKHLITATGQRVTLRCSPRSGDLSVYWYQQSLDQGLQFLIQYYNGEERAKGNILERFSAQQFPDLHSELNLSSLELGDSALYFCASSVDSKNIQYFGAGTRLSVL.